This entry concerns a single T cell receptor (beta chain). As yet, its antigen is unknown. Clones were sequenced by immunoSEQ multiplex PCR, and TCRdb holds only the in-frame ones, with some missing. This sample has about 360,000 clones, with roughly 85% found just once. This specimen comes from a study of cytomegalovirus exposure and HLA in healthy donors. Findings and limits, study-wide: In vitro assays verified that three CMV-associated chains recognized CMV antigens specifically. The classifier reportedly diagnosed cytomegalovirus status with high sensitivity and specificity. Some public TCRs appeared in many individuals, while most sequences were rare.

Looked up from germline, CDR1 is SQVTM and CDR2 is ANQGSEA. The CDR3 extends over 14 amino acids. The V segment lost 2 bases and the J segment 6 bases; nucleotides outside the gene matches: 9. This sequence joins TRBV29-1 and TRBJ2-7, with 8 bases that match TRBD2. The clonotype was recovered from a woman younger than 30 in good health and CMV-seronegative. Sequencing input: PBMCs. In DNA, the CDR3 is TGCAGCGTTGAAAGCAGGGCGGGAGGCCTCGAGCAGTACTTC. It is translated as CSVESRAGGLEQYF.